This T cell receptor beta chain was identified in a study of graft-versus-host responses after intestinal transplantation. Plating combined about 200,000 CFSE-labeled responder cells with about 200,000 irradiated, violet-dye-labeled stimulator cells. The protocol was immunoSEQ multiplex PCR, while the TCRdb copy is restricted to in-frame clones and leaves out a portion. This table has about 14,000 clones, roughly 35% appearing once. The CDR3 consists of 13 residues. Germline CDR1 GTSNPN, CDR2 SVGIG (reference sequence). V lost 1 base and J 3 bases, leaving 7 bases between the germline ends. This clonotype was obtained from a human patient who received an intestinal transplant. The sequencing used alloreactive CD8+ T cells from a mixed lymphocyte reaction culture, collected before intestinal transplant. Noted subset: CFSE-low proliferating T cells sorted from approximately six-day pre-transplant mixed lymphocyte reaction (GvH or HvG direction). The chain links TRBV30 to TRBJ1-5; the D gene is possibly TRBD1 (5 bases). CDR3 amino acids: CAWSAQDNQPQHF. In DNA form, the CDR3 reads TGTGCCTGGAGTGCACAGGACAATCAGCCCCAGCATTTT. The full variable domain, its missing parts supplied by reference TRBV30 and TRBJ1-5, is SQTIHQWPATLVQPVGSPLSLECTVEGTSNPNLYWYRQAAGRGLQLLFYSVGIGQISSEVPQNLSASRPQDRQFILSSKKLLLSDSGFYLCAWSAQDNQPQHFGDGTRLSIL.